This TCR beta chain was identified in a study of beta chain features in type 1 diabetes. Findings and caveats of the study: In every one of the four CD4+ subsets, TCRB CDR3s were moderately but significantly shorter in Type 1 diabetes patients. The VDJ junctions of type 1 diabetes patients carried fewer insertions and more deletions.

Investigators reverse transcribed all isolated RNA, so they sequenced expressed TCRB transcripts. Profiling relied on immunoSEQ multiplex PCR, and the TCRdb table lists in-frame clones only, not all of them. The repertoire holds hundreds of thousands of clones, with roughly 12% as singletons. A few counts support this clone. Its antigen is as yet unknown. Purities over 98% were achieved in all sorted populations. Trimming took off 4 bases at V and 1 base at J, with 12 bases between the two ends. The CDR3 runs to 16 residues. Looked up from germline, CDR1 is SGDLS and CDR2 is YYNGEE. Specimen: naive CD4+ T cells from blood. The sequence derives from a man between 18 and 29 years old with type 1 diabetes. The chain recombines TRBV9 with TRBJ1-6; D perhaps matches TRBD1 (5 bases). CDR3 DNA sequence: TGTGCCAGCAGCCCGCTCGGGGGGTCCTATAATTCACCCCTCCACTTT. It translates to CASSPLGGSYNSPLHF.